The 16 T cell receptor beta chains below were found in one sample sequenced in a study of identical twins. Using its own MiXCR run on the 5' RACE reads, TCRdb lists one record per CDR3 protein. The sample records approximately 620,000 distinct CDR3 sequences, 8.6% being singletons. These records were also assigned to another study, of yellow fever vaccine responses in identical twins.

Sample: PBMCs. The receptors shown here come from a woman aged 18 to 35 in good health.

This clonotype was seen ten or more times. The CDR3, as DNA: TGCGCCAGCAGCTTCGAGGGTATGGAGTCCTACGAGCAGTACTTC. Translated: CASSFEGMESYEQYF. The rearrangement links TRBV5-1 to TRBJ2-7, with D perhaps TRBD2 (5 bases). Germline assignment: CDR1 SGHRS and CDR2 YFSETQ. V was pared by 2 bases and J by 1 base, with 13 bases between. This CDR3 comprises 15 residues.

The chain couples TRBV20-1 to TRBJ2-2, with D possibly called TRBD1 or TRBD2 (5 bases each). Trimming took 3 bases from V and 4 from J, leaving 15 bases between them. Germline V gene data show CDR1 as DFQATT and CDR2 as SNEGSKA (reference sequence). The CDR3 spans 15 residues. CDR3 amino acids: CSASWGRVGTGELFF. The CDR3 DNA is TGCAGTGCTAGCTGGGGGAGAGTGGGCACCGGGGAGCTGTTTTTT.

The chain links TRBV20-1 to TRBJ2-2; D remains ambiguous. In germline, CDR1 is DFQATT, CDR2 SNEGSKA (reference sequence). The CDR3 has 14 residues. Trimming took off 5 bases at V and 5 bases at J, with 15 bases between the two ends. CDR3 nucleotide sequence: TGCAGTGCTGAGACCTCGAGAAAGACCGGGGAGCTGTTTTTT. This sequence encodes CSAETSRKTGELFF.

Many counts were recorded for this clonotype. V and J are TRBV29-1 and TRBJ1-5, with 9 bases that match TRBD1. Germline V CDR1 and CDR2: SQVTM, ANQGSEA. This CDR3 has 14 residues. With V trimmed by 5 bases and J by 4 bases, 6 bases remained unmatched. This chain's CDR3 is CSVPTGGRNQPQHF. In DNA, the CDR3 is TGCAGCGTTCCGACAGGGGGAAGAAATCAGCCCCAGCATTTT.

This clonotype was detected many times. J is TRBJ2-1 and V is TRBV29-1; D perhaps matches TRBD1 (6 bases). The CDR3 runs 15 residues. V was clipped by 1 base and J by 1 base, with 11 bases between them. CDR1 is SQVTM, CDR2 ANQGSEA, per germline. This CDR3 reads CSVEGSGASYNEQFF. CDR3 nucleotide sequence: TGCAGCGTTGAAGGTTCAGGGGCTTCCTACAATGAGCAGTTCTTC.

This clonotype has a count of ten or more. The gene calls are TRBV7-9 and TRBJ1-4; no clear D. Trimming removed 6 bases from V and 4 bases from J, with 15 bases in between. The CDR3 is made up of 15 amino acids. In germline, CDR1 is SEHNR, CDR2 FQNEAQ (reference sequence). The CDR3 region is CASSLNRGINEKLFF. The CDR3 region has the DNA TGTGCCAGCAGTTTAAACCGGGGAATTAATGAAAAACTGTTTTTT.

With regard to this clonotype: A clone one base away is much larger, so this may be a read error. The rearrangement links TRBV12-3 or TRBV12-4 to TRBJ1-6; perhaps TRBD1 as D (6 bases). This CDR3 spans 16 amino acids. Trimming left V 5 bases short and J 14 bases short, with 25 bases between. For the CDR3, the DNA is TGTGCCAGCAGTCGTCGGGACAAGGGGCCCCTAGCGTCCCTCCACTTT. Translating it yields CASSRRDKGPLASLHF.

This clonotype was detected a few times. This chain links TRBV4-2 with TRBJ2-1, with 9 bases matching TRBD2. After removal of 0 bases from V and 3 bases from J, the junction contained 12 bases not matched to a gene. The germline V gene has CDR1 LGHNA and CDR2 YNFKEQ. This CDR3 contains 19 residues. CDR3 residues: CASSQDYPLAGLFYNEQFF. In DNA, the CDR3 is TGTGCCAGCAGCCAAGATTACCCCCTAGCGGGGCTGTTCTACAATGAGCAGTTCTTC.

This clonotype has a handful of counts. This chain connects TRBV20-1 to TRBJ2-4; the D gene is possibly TRBD1 (6 bases). Trimming cost V 4 bases and J 7 bases, with 14 bases left between them. This CDR3 comprises 13 residues. Looked up from germline, CDR1 is DFQATT and CDR2 is SNEGSKA (reference sequence). The chain's CDR3 is CSATYPGHNIQYF. CDR3 nucleotides: TGCAGTGCTACCTATCCGGGACATAACATTCAGTACTTC.

The chain links TRBV20-1 to TRBJ2-1; possibly TRBD2 for D (7 bases). Trimming shortened V by 3 bases and J by 3 bases, and 12 bases separated the two germline ends. This CDR3 has 14 residues. The germline CDR1 and CDR2 sequences are DFQATT and SNEGSKA (reference sequence). The CDR3 DNA sequence: TGCAGTGCTAGGGGGGAGGGGGTCTACAATGAGCAGTTCTTC. It translates to CSARGEGVYNEQFF.

The genes are TRBV20-1 and TRBJ2-7, with a possible D match to TRBD2 (5 bases). Germline V gene data show CDR1 as DFQATT and CDR2 as SNEGSKA (reference sequence). Trimming shortened V by 3 bases and J by 7 bases, and 19 bases separated the two germline ends. The CDR3 loop spans 14 amino acids. The DNA of the CDR3 is TGCAGTGCTAGTATCGGGCGGGCGACGGGGGAGCAGTACTTC. The encoded protein is CSASIGRATGEQYF.

This clonotype was counted ten times or more. The chain joins TRBV11-3 to TRBJ2-1; D is undetermined. Trimming shortened V by 6 bases and J by 6 bases, and 12 bases separated the two germline ends. Germline CDR1 is SGHNT and CDR2 is YENEEA. The CDR3 is 13 amino acids. The CDR3 DNA sequence: TGTGCCAGCAGTTTATCAGGAAGCAATGAGCAGTTCTTC. Encoded protein: CASSLSGSNEQFF.

The rearrangement uses TRBV30 and TRBJ1-5, with 8 bases fitting TRBD1. Trimming at V came to 1 base and at J to 5 bases, leaving 4 bases not matched to a gene. The CDR3 has 14 residues. Germline V CDR1 and CDR2: GTSNPN, SVGIG (reference sequence). The CDR3 sequence is CAWSGAGGHQPQHF. CDR3 DNA: TGTGCCTGGAGTGGGGCAGGGGGCCATCAGCCCCAGCATTTT.

This clonotype was recorded many times. The J gene is TRBJ1-2, the V gene TRBV28; D is perhaps TRBD1 (6 bases). This CDR3 region has 16 residues. With 0 bases removed from V and 0 bases from J, the gap between germline ends came to 11 bases. Germline V gene lookup returns CDR1 MDHEN and CDR2 SYDVKM. The CDR3 DNA follows: TGTGCCAGCAGTTTATGGGGGGCTCAGGCTAACTATGGCTACACCTTC. This gives the protein CASSLWGAQANYGYTF.

In this sample, this clonotype turned up a few times. The chain combines TRBV27 with TRBJ2-2, with D uncertain. The CDR3 spans 14 residues. V was trimmed by 6 bases and J by 5 bases, leaving 13 bases between them. Germline V gene data show CDR1 as MNHEY and CDR2 as SMNVEV (reference sequence). In nucleotides, the CDR3 is TGTGCCAGCAGCCTTACACGGGTTACCGGGGAGCTGTTTTTT. Protein sequence: CASSLTRVTGELFF.

The chain links TRBV5-1 to TRBJ2-7; D remains unclear. CDR1 SGHRS and CDR2 YFSETQ come from the germline V gene. V gave up 0 bases and J gave up 5 bases, with 9 bases separating them. The CDR3 runs 13 residues. CDR3 DNA: TGCGCCAGCAGCTTGGCAGAAGACCACGAGCAGTACTTC. It is translated as CASSLAEDHEQYF.